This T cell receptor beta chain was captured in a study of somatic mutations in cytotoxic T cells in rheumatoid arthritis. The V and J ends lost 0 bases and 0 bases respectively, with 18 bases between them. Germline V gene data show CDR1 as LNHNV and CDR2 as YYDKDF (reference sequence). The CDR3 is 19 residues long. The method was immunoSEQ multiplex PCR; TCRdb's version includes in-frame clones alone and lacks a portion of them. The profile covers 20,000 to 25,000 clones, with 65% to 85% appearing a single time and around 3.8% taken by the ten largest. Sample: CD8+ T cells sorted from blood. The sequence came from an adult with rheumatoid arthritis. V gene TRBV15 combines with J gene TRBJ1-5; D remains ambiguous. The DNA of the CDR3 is TGTGCCACCAGCAGAGATCTTTTAACTGACCCCGCTAGCAATCAGCCCCAGCATTTT. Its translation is CATSRDLLTDPASNQPQHF.